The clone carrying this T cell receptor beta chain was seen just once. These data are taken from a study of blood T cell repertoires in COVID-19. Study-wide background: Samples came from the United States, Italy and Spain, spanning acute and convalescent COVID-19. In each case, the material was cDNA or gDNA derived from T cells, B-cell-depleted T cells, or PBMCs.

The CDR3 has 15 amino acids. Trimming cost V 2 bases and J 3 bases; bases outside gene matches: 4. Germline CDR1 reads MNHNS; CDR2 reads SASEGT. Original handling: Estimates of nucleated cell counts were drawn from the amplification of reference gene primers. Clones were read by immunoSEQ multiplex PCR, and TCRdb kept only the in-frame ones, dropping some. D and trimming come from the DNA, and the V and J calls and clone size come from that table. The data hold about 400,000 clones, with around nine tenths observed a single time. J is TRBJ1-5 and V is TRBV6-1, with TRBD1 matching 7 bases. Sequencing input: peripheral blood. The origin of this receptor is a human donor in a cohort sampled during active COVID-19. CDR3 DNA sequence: TGTGCCAGCAGTGAATTGGGACAGACCAATCAGCCCCAGCATTTT. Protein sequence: CASSELGQTNQPQHF.